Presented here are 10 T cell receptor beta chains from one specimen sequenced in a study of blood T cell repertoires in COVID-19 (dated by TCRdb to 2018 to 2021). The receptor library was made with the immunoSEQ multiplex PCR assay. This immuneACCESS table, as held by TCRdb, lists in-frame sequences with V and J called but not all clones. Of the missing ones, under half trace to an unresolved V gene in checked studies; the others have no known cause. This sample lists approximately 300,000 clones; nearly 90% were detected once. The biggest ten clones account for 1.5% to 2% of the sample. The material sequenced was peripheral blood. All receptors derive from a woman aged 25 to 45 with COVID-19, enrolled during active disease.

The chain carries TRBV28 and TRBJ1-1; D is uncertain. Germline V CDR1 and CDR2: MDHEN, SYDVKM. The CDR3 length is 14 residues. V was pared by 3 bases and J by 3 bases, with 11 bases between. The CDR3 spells CASSFTALYTEAFF. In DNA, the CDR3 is TGTGCCAGCAGTTTTACAGCCCTGTACACTGAAGCTTTCTTT.

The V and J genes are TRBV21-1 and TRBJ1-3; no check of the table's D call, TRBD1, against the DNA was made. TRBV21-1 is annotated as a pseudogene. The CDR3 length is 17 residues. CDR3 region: CASSKVSETGSGNTIYF. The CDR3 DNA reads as TGTGCCAGCAGCAAAGTCTCTGAGACAGGCTCTGGAAACACCATATATTTT.

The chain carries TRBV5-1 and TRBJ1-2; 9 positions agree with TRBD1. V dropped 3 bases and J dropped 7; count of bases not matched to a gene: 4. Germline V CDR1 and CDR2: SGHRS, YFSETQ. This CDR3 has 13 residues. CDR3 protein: CASSSGQGGGYTF. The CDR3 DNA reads TGCGCCAGCAGCTCGGGACAGGGAGGTGGCTACACCTTC.

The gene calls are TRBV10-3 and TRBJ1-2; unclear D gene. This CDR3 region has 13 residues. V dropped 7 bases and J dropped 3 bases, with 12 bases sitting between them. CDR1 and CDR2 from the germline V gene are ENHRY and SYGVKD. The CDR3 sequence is CAIMGGQDYGYTF. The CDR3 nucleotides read TGTGCCATCATGGGCGGGCAGGACTATGGCTACACCTTC.

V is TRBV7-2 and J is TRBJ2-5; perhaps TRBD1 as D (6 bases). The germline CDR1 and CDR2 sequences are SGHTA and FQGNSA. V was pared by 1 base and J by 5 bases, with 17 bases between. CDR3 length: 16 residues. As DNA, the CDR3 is TGTGCCAGCAGCTTAGGGTCCAGGGGCGGCGGGGAGACCCAGTACTTC. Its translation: CASSLGSRGGGETQYF.

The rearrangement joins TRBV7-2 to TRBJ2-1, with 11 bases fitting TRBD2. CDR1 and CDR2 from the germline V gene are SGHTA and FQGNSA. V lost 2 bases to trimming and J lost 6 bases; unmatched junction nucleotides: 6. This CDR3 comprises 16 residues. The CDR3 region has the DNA TGTGCCAGCAGCTTACTAGCGGGGGGCCCACGCAATGAGCAGTTCTTC. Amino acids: CASSLLAGGPRNEQFF.

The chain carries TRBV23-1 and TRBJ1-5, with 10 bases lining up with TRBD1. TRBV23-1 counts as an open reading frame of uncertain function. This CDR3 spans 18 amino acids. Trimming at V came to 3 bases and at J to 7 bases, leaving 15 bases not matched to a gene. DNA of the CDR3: TGCGCCAGCAGTCACCCACGCGCCGGGACAGGGGTTTACCAGCCCCAGCATTTT. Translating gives CASSHPRAGTGVYQPQHF.

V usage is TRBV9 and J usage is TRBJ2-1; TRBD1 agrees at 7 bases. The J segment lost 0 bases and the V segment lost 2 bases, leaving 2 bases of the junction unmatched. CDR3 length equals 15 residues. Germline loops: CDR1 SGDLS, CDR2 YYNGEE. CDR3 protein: CASSVTGSSYNEQFF. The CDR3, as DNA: TGTGCCAGCAGCGTGACAGGGAGCTCCTACAATGAGCAGTTCTTC.

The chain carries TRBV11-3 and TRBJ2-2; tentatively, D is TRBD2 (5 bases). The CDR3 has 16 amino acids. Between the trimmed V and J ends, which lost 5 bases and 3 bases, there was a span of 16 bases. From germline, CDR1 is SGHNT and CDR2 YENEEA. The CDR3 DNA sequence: TGTGCCAGCAGCCCAAGACTAAACACAGACACCGGGGAGCTGTTTTTT. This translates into CASSPRLNTDTGELFF.

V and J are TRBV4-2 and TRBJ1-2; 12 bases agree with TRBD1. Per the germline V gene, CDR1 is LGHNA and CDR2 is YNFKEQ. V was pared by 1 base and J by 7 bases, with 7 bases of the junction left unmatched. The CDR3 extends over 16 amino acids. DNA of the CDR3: TGTGCCAGCAGCCAAGCTTTCGGGACAGGGGGCCTTGGCTACACCTTC. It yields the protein CASSQAFGTGGLGYTF.